Listed here is a single T cell receptor beta chain. What it binds is not known. Assay used: immunoSEQ multiplex PCR; TCRdb lists only in-frame clones, some missing. Here the sample spans roughly 130,000 clones, 88% being singletons. The sample is drawn from a study of cytomegalovirus exposure and HLA in healthy donors. Overall study findings and caveats: A later analysis found first-cohort TCR clusters tended to co-occur in the 120 validation repertoires. CMV antigen specificity was confirmed in vitro for three CMV-associated chains.

The TCR was taken from a man younger than 40 in good health and CMV-seronegative. Sequenced input: PBMCs.

The CDR3 nucleotides are TGTGCCAGCCTGGCCCAGGGAAGAAATGAGCAGTTCTTC. It is translated as CASLAQGRNEQFF. This sequence joins TRBV7-2 and TRBJ2-1, with a possible D match to TRBD1 (5 bases). This CDR3 spans 13 amino acids. Deletions cut 8 bases from V and 7 bases from J, with 15 bases between. The germline V gene encodes CDR1 SGHTA and CDR2 FQGNSA.